These T cell receptor beta chains were read from a single sample in a study of cytomegalovirus exposure and HLA in healthy donors. Assay: immunoSEQ multiplex PCR; the TCRdb copy retains only in-frame clones and omits some. The top ten clones hold around 5.6% of a sample with hundreds of thousands of clones, around four fifths of them seen once. The sample consisted of PBMCs. All receptors come from a young woman in good health and CMV-seronegative. Both conserved end residues are part of each CDR3. D genes are given only for firm matches. Clone size is stated in some rows and not others, as once, few, many or a class when expanded.

CDR3 protein | CDR3 DNA | clone size | D gene | J gene | V gene
CSVAGTGISNEKLFF | TGCAGCGTTGCCGGGACAGGGATAAGTAATGAAAAACTGTTTTTT | - | TRBD1 | TRBJ1-4 | TRBV29-1
CASSPLNTEAFF | TGCGCCAGCAGCCCCTTGAACACTGAAGCTTTCTTT | - | - | TRBJ1-1 | TRBV5-1
CASSLEGSTEAFF | TGTGCCAGCAGCTTAGAGGGAAGCACTGAAGCTTTCTTT | - | - | TRBJ1-1 | TRBV7-9
CASSSGQMNTGELFF | TGCGCCAGCAGCTCCGGACAGATGAACACCGGGGAGCTGTTTTTT | - | - | TRBJ2-2 | TRBV5-1
CASSKRTDSYEQYF | TGCGCCAGCAGCAAAAGGACAGACTCCTACGAGCAGTACTTC | - | - | TRBJ2-7 | TRBV5-1
CASSLNVFTDTQYF | TGTGCCAGCAGCTTGAACGTATTCACAGATACGCAGTATTTT | many | - | TRBJ2-3 | TRBV5-4
CASSAGTGMNEQYF | TGTGCCAGCAGCGCGGGGACAGGGATGAACGAGCAGTACTTC | - | TRBD1 | TRBJ2-7 | TRBV6-1
CASSQGGGYEQYF | TGTGCCAGCAGCCAAGGCGGCGGGTACGAGCAGTACTTC | - | - | TRBJ2-7 | TRBV7-2
CASSGLGENTF | TGTGCCAGCAGTGGGCTCGGGGAGAACACCTTC | - | - | TRBJ1-2 | TRBV6-5
CASSPRQDTEAFF | TGTGCCAGCTCTCCAAGACAGGACACTGAAGCTTTCTTT | - | - | TRBJ1-1 | TRBV18
CASSQDWGNTIYF | TGTGCCAGCAGCCAAGATTGGGGAAACACCATATATTTT | - | - | TRBJ1-3 | TRBV4-2
CAWSVRTGEGNTIYF | TGTGCCTGGAGTGTACGGACAGGGGAAGGAAACACCATATATTTT | - | TRBD1 | TRBJ1-3 | TRBV30
CASSDRAGYGYTF | TGCGCCAGCAGCGACAGGGCCGGCTATGGCTACACCTTC | - | TRBD1 | TRBJ1-2 | TRBV5-1
CAYSPDGVADTQYF | TGTGCCTATAGTCCAGACGGCGTAGCAGATACGCAGTATTTT | - | - | TRBJ2-3 | TRBV30
CASSPLGTGPREQYF | TGCGCCAGCAGCCCCTTGGGCACGGGTCCCCGGGAGCAGTACTTC | - | - | TRBJ2-7 | TRBV10-2
CASSPLGQNTEAFF | TGTGCCAGCTCACCACTTGGGCAGAACACTGAAGCTTTCTTT | - | - | TRBJ1-1 | TRBV18
CASSQLERGGGTTDTQYF | TGCGCCAGCAGCCAACTGGAGCGGGGGGGCGGGACGACGGATACGCAGTATTTT | - | TRBD2 | TRBJ2-3 | TRBV4-1
CASSLQGSGANVLTF | TGTGCCAGCAGCTTGCAGGGTTCTGGGGCCAACGTCCTGACTTTC | - | - | TRBJ2-6 | TRBV5-4
CASSIDDASSTQYF | TGTGCCAGTAGTATAGATGACGCCTCTTCTACGCAGTATTTT | - | - | TRBJ2-3 | TRBV19
CASTTTTGGRYTQYF | TGTGCCAGCACTACCACCACTGGGGGGCGGTATACGCAGTATTTT | - | - | TRBJ2-3 | TRBV2